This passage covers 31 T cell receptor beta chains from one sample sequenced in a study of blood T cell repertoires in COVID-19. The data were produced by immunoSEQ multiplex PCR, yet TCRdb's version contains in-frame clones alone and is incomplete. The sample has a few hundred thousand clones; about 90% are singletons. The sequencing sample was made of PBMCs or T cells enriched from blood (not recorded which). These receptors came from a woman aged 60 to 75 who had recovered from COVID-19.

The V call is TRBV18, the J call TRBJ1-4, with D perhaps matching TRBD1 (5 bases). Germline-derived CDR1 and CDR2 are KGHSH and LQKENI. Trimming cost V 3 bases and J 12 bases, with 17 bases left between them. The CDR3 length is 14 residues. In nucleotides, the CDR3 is TGTGCCAGCTCACCTTGGGGCGGGGAATTCCAACTGTTTTTT. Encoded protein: CASSPWGGEFQLFF.

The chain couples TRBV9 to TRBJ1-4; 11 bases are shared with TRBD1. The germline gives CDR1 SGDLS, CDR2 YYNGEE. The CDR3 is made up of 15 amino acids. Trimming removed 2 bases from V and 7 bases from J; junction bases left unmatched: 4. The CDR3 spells CASSVGTGGSEKLFF. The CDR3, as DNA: TGTGCCAGCAGCGTCGGGACAGGGGGGTCTGAAAAACTGTTTTTT.

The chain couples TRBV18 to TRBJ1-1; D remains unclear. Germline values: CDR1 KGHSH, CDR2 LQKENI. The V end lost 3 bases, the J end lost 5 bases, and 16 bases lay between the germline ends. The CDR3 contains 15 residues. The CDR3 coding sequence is TGTGCCAGCTCACCGCTCCGGGAGCCGGGGACTGAAGCTTTCTTT. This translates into CASSPLREPGTEAFF.

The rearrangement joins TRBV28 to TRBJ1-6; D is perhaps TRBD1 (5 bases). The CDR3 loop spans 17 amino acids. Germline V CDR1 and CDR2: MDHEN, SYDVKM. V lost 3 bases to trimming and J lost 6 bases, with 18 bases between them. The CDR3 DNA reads TGTGCCAGCAGTTTCGGTTCCCAGGGATCGGTTAATTCACCCCTCCACTTT. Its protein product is CASSFGSQGSVNSPLHF.

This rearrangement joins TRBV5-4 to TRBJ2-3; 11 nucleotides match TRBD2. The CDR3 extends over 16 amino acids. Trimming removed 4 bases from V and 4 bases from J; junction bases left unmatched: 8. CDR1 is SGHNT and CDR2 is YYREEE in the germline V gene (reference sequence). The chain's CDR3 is CASSPGTSGNSDTQYF. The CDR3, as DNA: TGTGCCAGCAGCCCCGGGACTAGCGGAAATTCAGATACGCAGTATTTT.

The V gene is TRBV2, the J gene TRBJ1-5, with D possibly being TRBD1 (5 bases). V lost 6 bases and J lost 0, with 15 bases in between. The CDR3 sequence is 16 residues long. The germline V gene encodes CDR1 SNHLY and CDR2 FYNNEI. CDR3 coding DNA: TGTGCCAGCAGGGGGGGGAGTAGCAATAGCAATCAGCCCCAGCATTTT. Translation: CASRGGSSNSNQPQHF.

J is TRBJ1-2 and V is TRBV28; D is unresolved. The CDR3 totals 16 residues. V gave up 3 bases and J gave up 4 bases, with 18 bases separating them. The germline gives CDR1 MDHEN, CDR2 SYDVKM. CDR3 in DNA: TGTGCCAGCAGTTTGGTGTTCGGCCCCGGGTCCTATGGCTACACCTTC. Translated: CASSLVFGPGSYGYTF.

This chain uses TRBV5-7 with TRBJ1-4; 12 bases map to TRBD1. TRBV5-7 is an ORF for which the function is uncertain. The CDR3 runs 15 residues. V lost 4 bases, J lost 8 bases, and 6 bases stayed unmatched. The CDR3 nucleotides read TGTGCCAGCAGCCGGGACAGGGGGCGACGGGAAAAACTGTTTTTT. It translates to CASSRDRGRREKLFF.

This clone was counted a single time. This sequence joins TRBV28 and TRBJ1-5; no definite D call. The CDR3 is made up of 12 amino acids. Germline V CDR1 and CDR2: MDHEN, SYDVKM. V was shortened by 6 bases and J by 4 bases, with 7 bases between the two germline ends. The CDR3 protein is CASRGLNQPQHF. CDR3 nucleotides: TGTGCCAGCAGGGGCCTTAATCAGCCCCAGCATTTT.

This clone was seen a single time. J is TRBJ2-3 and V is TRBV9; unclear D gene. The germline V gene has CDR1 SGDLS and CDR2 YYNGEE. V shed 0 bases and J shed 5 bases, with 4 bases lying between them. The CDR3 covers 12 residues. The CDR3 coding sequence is TGTGCCAGCAGCGTAGGACAAGATACGCAGTATTTT. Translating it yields CASSVGQDTQYF.

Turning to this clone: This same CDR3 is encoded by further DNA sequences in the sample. The CDR3 is CASSLSGYGYTF. The CDR3 DNA is TGTGCCAGCAGCTTATCAGGTTATGGCTACACCTTC. This sequence joins TRBV7-8 and TRBJ1-2; D is unresolved. The CDR3 length is 12 residues. Deletions cut 2 bases from V and 5 bases from J, with 6 bases between. CDR1 and CDR2 from the germline V gene are SGHVS and FQNEAQ.

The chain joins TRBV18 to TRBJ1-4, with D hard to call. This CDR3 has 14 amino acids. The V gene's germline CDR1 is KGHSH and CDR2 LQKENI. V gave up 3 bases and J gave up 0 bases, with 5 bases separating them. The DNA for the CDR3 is TGTGCCAGCTCACCGACAACAACTAATGAAAAACTGTTTTTT. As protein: CASSPTTTNEKLFF.

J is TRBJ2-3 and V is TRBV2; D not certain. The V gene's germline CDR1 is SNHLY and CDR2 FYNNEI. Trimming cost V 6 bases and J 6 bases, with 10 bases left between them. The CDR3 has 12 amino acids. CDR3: CASRSEVDTQYF. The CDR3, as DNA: TGTGCCAGCAGATCCGAGGTGGATACGCAGTATTTT.

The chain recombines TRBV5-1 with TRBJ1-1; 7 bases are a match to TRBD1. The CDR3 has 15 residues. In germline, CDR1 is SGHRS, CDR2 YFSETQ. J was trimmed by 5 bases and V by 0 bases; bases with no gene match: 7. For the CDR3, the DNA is TGCGCCAGCAGCTTGGGACAGGGAAGAGGAACTGAAGCTTTCTTT. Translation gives CASSLGQGRGTEAFF.

The CDR3 region is CASSEGPGSGNTIYF. In DNA form, the CDR3 reads TGTGCCAGCAGTGAAGGCCCGGGCTCTGGAAACACCATATATTTT. V and J are TRBV6-1 and TRBJ1-3; unclear D gene. This CDR3 spans 15 amino acids. Germline V lookup: CDR1 MNHNS, CDR2 SASEGT. Deletions cut 1 base from V and 0 bases from J, with 7 bases between.

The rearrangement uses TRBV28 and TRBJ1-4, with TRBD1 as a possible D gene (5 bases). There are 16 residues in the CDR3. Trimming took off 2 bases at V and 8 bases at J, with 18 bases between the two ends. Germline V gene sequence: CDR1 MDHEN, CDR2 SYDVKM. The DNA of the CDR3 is TGTGCCAGCAGTTTAGGGCTCAGGGTAAATGGGGAAAAACTGTTTTTT. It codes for CASSLGLRVNGEKLFF.

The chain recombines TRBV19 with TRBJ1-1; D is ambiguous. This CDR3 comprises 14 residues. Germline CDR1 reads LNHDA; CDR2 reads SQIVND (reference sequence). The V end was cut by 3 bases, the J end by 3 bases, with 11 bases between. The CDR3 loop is CASSMRVQDTEAFF. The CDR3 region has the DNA TGTGCCAGTAGTATGAGGGTGCAGGACACTGAAGCTTTCTTT.

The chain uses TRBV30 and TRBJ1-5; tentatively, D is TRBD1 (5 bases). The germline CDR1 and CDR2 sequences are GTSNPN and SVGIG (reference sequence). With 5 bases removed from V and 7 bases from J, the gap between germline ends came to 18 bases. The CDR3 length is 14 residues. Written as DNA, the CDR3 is TGTGCCTGGGGATTAGGAGGGGTCGGCCAGCCCCAGCATTTT. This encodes CAWGLGGVGQPQHF.

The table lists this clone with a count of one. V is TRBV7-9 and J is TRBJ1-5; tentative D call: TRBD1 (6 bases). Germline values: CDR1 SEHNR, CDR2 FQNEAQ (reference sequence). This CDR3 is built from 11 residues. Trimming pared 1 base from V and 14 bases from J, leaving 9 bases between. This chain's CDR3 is CASSLGQEKHF. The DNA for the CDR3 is TGTGCCAGCAGCTTAGGACAGGAAAAGCATTTT. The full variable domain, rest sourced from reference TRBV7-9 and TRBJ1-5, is DTGVSQNPRHKITKRGQNVTFRCDPISEHNRLYWYRQTLGQGPEFLTYFQNEAQLEKSRLLSDRFSAERPKGSFSTLEIQRTEQGDSAMYLCASSLGQEKHFGDGTRLSIL.

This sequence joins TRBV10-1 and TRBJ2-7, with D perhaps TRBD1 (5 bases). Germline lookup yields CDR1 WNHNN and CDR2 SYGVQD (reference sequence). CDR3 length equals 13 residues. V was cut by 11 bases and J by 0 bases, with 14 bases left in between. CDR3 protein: CASSPQASYEQYF. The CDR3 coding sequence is TGCGCCTCCAGCCCACAGGCCTCCTACGAGCAGTACTTC.

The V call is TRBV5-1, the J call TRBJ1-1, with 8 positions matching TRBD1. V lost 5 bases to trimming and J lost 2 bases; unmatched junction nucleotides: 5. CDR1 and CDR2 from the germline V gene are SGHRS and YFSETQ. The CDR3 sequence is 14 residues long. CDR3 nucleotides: TGCGCCAGCAGAAGAGACAGGGGAAACACTGAAGCTTTCTTT. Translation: CASRRDRGNTEAFF.

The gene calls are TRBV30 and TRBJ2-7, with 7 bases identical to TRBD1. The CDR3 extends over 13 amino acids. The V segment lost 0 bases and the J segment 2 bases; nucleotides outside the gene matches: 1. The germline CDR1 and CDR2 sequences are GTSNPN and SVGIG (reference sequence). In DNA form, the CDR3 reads TGTGCCTGGAGTGTAGGGACAGCCTACGAGCAGTACTTC. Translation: CAWSVGTAYEQYF.

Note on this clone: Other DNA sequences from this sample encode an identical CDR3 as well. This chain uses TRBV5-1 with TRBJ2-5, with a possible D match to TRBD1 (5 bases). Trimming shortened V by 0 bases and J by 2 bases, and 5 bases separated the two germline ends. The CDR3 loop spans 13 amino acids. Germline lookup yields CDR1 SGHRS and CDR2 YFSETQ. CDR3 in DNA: TGCGCCAGCAGCTTGGGACAGCAAGAGACCCAGTACTTC. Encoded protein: CASSLGQQETQYF.

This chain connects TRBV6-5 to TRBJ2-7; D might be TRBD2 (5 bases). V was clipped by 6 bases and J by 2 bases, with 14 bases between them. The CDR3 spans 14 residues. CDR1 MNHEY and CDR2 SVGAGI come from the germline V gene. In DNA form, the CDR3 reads TGTGCCAGCAGGCGAGAGATGAGGGCCTACGAGCAGTACTTC. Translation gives CASRREMRAYEQYF.

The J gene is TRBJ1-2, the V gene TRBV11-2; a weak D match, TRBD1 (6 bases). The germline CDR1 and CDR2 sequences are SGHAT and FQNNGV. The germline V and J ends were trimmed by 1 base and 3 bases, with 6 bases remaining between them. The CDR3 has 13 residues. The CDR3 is CASSLAGDYGYTF. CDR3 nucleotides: TGTGCCAGCAGCTTAGCAGGGGACTATGGCTACACCTTC.

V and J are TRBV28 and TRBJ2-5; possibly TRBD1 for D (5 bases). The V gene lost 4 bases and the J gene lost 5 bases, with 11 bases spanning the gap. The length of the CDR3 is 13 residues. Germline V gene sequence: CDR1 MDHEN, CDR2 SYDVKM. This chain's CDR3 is CASSYGAGETQYF. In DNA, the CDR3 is TGTGCCAGCAGTTATGGGGCTGGTGAGACCCAGTACTTC.

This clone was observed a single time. CDR3 protein: CASSEGQWGEAFF. The CDR3 region has the DNA TGTGCCAGCAGTGAGGGACAGTGGGGTGAAGCTTTCTTT. The chain couples TRBV6-1 to TRBJ1-1, with 7 nucleotides matching TRBD1. The CDR3 runs 13 residues. Germline V gene sequence: CDR1 MNHNS, CDR2 SASEGT. V lost 3 bases and J lost 7; bases outside the gene matches: 5.

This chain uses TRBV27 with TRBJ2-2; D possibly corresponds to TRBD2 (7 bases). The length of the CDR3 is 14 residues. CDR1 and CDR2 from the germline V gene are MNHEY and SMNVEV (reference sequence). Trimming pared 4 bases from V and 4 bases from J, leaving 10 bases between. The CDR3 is CASSSGGLTGELFF. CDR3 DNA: TGTGCCAGCAGTTCCGGGGGGCTCACCGGGGAGCTGTTTTTT.

The CDR3 bases are TGTGCCAGCTCACCAAAGTCCCGGACAACGAACACTGAAGCTTTCTTT. It specifies CASSPKSRTTNTEAFF. The J gene is TRBJ1-1, the V gene TRBV18; D possibly corresponds to TRBD1 (5 bases). CDR1 and CDR2 (germline): KGHSH, LQKENI. Deletions cut 2 bases from V and 1 base from J, with 14 bases between. This CDR3 has 16 amino acids.

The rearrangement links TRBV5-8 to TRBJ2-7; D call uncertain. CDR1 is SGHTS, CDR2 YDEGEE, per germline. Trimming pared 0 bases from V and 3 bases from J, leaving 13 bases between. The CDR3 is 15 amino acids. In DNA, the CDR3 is TGTGCCAGCAGCTTGGCCCTACAGCCGAGCTACGAGCAGTACTTC. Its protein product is CASSLALQPSYEQYF.

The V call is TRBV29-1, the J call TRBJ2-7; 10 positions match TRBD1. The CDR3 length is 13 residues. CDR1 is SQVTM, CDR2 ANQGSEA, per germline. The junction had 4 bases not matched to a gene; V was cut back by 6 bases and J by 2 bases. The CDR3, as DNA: TGCAGCGTCCTCGGGACAGGGGCCTACGAGCAGTACTTC. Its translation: CSVLGTGAYEQYF.